The clone carrying this T cell receptor (beta chain) was seen only a few times. This sample stems from a study of blood T cell repertoires in COVID-19. Study background: Spain, Italy and the United States supplied samples that represented acute and convalescent COVID-19.

Self-reported history from a screening survey and questionnaire set each donor's cohort. Per germline, CDR1 SGHTA and CDR2 FQGTGA. J lost 3 bases, V lost 3 bases, and 4 bases had no gene match. CDR3 size: 15 residues. Generated by immunoSEQ multiplex PCR, the TCRdb table keeps only in-frame clones and is missing some. Counted here are roughly 250,000 clones, around 90% occurring once; the ten biggest clones make up roughly 1.6%. Sequencing used PBMCs or T cells enriched from blood (not recorded which). This TCR was recovered from a woman aged 45-60 years who had recovered from COVID-19. The chain uses TRBV7-3 and TRBJ2-3; TRBD1 aligns across 9 bases. The CDR3 region is CASSLGQGGTDTQYF. CDR3 in DNA: TGTGCCAGCAGCTTGGGACAGGGTGGGACAGATACGCAGTATTTT.